The T cell receptor beta chain under discussion was sequenced for a study of T cell responses to AZD1222 COVID-19 vaccine. General study findings and limits: At study baseline, merely more than 5 AZD1222 recipients were seropositive.

With respect to this clone: Its target is unknown.

Here immunoSEQ multiplex PCR was the method, and the copy in TCRdb shows in-frame clones only, minus some. In the table there are about 190,000 clones, around 86% of which are singletons. Germline V gives CDR1 SGHRS, CDR2 YFSETQ. With 0 bases removed from V and 9 bases from J, the gap between germline ends came to 7 bases. The CDR3 consists of 13 residues. The starting material was peripheral blood, obtained on day 0 of MenACWY control vaccination. This receptor was identified in an adult in good health. V usage is TRBV5-1 and J usage is TRBJ1-6; D is unresolved. The CDR3 spells CASSLAEISPLHF. The CDR3 DNA reads TGCGCCAGCAGCTTGGCCGAGATTTCACCCCTCCACTTT.